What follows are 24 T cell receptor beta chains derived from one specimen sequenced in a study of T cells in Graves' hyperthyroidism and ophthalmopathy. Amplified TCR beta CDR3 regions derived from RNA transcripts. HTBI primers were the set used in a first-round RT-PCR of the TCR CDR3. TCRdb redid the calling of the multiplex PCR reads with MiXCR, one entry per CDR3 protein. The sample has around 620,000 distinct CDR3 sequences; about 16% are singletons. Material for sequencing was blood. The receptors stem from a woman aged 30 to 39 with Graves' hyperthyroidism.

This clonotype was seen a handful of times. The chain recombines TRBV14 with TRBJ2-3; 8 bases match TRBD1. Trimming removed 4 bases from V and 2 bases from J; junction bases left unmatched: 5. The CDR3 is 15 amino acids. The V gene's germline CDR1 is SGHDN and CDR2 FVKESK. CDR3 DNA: TGTGCCAGCAGCCCCTGGACAGGGAACACAGATACGCAGTATTTT. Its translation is CASSPWTGNTDTQYF.

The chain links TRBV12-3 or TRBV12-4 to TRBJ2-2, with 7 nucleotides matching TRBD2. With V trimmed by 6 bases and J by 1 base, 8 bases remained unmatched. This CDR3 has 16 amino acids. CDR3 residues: CASRIWEGKNTGELFF. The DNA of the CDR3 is TGTGCCAGCAGAATCTGGGAGGGTAAGAACACCGGGGAGCTGTTTTTT.

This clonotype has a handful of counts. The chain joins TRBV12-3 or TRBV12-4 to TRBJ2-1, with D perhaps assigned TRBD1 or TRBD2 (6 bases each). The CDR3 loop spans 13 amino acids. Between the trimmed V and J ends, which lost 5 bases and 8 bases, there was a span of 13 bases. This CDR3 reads CASSKGRGDEQFF. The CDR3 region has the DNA TGTGCCAGCAGTAAAGGTAGGGGGGATGAGCAGTTCTTC.

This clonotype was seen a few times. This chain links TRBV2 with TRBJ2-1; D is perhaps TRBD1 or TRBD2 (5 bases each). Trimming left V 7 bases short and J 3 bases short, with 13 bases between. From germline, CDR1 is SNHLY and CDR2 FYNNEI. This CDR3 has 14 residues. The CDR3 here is CASKGDSNYNEQFF. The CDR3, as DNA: TGTGCCAGCAAGGGAGACAGTAACTACAATGAGCAGTTCTTC.

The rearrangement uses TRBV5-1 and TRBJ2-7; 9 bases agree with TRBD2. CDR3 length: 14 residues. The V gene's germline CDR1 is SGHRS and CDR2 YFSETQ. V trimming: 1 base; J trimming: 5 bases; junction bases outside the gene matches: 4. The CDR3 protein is CASSLIAGDDEQYF. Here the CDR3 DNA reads TGCGCCAGCAGCTTGATAGCGGGAGATGACGAGCAGTACTTC.

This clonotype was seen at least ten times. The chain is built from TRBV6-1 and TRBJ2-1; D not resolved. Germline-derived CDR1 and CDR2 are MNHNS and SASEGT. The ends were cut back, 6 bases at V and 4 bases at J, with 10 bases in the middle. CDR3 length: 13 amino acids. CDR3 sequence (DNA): TGTGCCAGCAGCCCCGACAAATACAATGAGCAGTTCTTC. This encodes CASSPDKYNEQFF.

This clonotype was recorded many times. The CDR3 nucleotides read TGCAGCGTTGGGGCCTCCGGGGGCGCAGCTCGTGAGACCCAGTACTTC. Amino acid sequence: CSVGASGGAARETQYF. The chain employs TRBV29-1 and TRBJ2-5, with D perhaps being TRBD1 or TRBD2 (6 bases each). CDR3 length equals 16 residues. Trimming removed 4 bases from V and 5 bases from J, with 23 bases in between. Germline V gives CDR1 SQVTM, CDR2 ANQGSEA.

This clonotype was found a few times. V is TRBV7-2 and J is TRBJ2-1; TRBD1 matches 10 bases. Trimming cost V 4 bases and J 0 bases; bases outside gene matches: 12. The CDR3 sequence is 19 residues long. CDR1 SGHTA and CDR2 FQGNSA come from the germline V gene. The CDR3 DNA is TGTGCCAGCAGCTCGCCGGGACAGGGGTCGTCAAGCTCCTACAATGAGCAGTTCTTC. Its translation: CASSSPGQGSSSSYNEQFF.

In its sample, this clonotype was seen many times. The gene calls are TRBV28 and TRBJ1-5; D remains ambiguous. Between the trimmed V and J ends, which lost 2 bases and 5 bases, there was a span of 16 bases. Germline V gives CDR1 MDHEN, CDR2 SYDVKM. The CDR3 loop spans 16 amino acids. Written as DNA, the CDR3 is TGTGCCAGCAGTTTACTGAAGGCTATTCCGGATCAGCCCCAGCATTTT. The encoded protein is CASSLLKAIPDQPQHF.

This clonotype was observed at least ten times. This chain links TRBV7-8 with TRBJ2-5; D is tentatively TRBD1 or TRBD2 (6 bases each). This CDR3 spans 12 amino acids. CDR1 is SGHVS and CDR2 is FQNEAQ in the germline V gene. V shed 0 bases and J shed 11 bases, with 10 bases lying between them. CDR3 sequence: CASSLAGGHQYF. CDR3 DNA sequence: TGTGCCAGCAGCTTAGCGGGGGGACATCAGTACTTC.

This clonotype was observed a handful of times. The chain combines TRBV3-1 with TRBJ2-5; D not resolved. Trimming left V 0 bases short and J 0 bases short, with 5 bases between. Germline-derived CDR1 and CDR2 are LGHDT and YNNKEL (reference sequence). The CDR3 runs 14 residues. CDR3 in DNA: TGTGCCAGCAGCCAAGATAGGGACCAAGAGACCCAGTACTTC. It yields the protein CASSQDRDQETQYF.

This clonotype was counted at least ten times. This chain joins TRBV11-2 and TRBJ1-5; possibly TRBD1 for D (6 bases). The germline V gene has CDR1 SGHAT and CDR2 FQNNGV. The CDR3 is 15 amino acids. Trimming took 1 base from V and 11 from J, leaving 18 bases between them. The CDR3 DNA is TGTGCCAGCAGCTTAGGTCCAGGGGAAAGAAGCGCCCAGCATTTT. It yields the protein CASSLGPGERSAQHF.

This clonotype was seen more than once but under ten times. In DNA form, the CDR3 reads TGTGCCACCAGCAGAGATACGCCAAGGTCGGCTTTCTTT. Translating gives CATSRDTPRSAFF. The chain combines TRBV15 with TRBJ1-1; D ambiguous. The V and J ends lost 0 bases and 11 bases respectively, with 13 bases between them. The CDR3 length is 13 residues. Germline V gene lookup returns CDR1 LNHNV and CDR2 YYDKDF (reference sequence).

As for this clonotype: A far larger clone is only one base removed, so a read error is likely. This chain's CDR3 is CASSVGGTTDTQYF. The CDR3 nucleotides are TGTGCCAGCAGTGTGGGCGGGACCACAGATACGCAGTATTTT. The chain combines TRBV2 with TRBJ2-3; D may be TRBD2 (6 bases). Per germline, CDR1 SNHLY and CDR2 FYNNEI. Deletions cut 4 bases from V and 2 bases from J, with 10 bases between. The CDR3 is made up of 14 amino acids.

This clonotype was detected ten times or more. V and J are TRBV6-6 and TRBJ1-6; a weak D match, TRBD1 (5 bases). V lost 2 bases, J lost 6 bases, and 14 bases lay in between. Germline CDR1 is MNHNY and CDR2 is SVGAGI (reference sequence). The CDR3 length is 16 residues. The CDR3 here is CASSYLPGPSNSPLHF. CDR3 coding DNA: TGTGCCAGCAGTTACCTTCCGGGGCCTTCTAATTCACCCCTCCACTTT.

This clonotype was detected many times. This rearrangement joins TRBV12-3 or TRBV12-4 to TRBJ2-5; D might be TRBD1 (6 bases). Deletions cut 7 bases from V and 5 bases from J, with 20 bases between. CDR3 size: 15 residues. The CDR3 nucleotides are TGTGCCAGCACCTCAAACAGGGTATTGGGCGAGACCCAGTACTTC. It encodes CASTSNRVLGETQYF.

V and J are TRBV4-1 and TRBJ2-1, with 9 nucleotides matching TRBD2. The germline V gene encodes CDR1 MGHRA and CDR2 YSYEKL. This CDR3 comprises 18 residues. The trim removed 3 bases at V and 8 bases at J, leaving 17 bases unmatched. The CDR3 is CASSHPRDLAGEGDEQFF. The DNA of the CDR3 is TGCGCCAGCAGCCACCCCCGGGACTTAGCGGGAGAAGGAGATGAGCAGTTCTTC.

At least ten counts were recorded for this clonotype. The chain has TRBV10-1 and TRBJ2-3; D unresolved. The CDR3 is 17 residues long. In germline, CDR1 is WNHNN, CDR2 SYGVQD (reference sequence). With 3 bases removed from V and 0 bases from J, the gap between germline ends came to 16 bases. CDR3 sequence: CASSDKGRPTSTDTQYF. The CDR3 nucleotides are TGCGCCAGCAGTGACAAGGGCCGACCCACTAGCACAGATACGCAGTATTTT.

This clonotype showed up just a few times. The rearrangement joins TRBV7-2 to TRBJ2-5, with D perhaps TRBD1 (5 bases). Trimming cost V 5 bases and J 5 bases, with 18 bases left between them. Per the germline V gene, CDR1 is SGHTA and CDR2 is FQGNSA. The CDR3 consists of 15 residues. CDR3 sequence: CASSLSRAAGETQYF. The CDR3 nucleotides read TGTGCCAGCAGCCTTAGCAGGGCTGCCGGCGAGACCCAGTACTTC.

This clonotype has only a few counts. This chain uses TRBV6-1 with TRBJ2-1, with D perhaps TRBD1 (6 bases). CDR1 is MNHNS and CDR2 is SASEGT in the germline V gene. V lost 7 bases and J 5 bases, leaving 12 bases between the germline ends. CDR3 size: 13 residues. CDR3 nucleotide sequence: TGTGCCAGCAACAGGGAGACACACAATGAGCAGTTCTTC. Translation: CASNRETHNEQFF.

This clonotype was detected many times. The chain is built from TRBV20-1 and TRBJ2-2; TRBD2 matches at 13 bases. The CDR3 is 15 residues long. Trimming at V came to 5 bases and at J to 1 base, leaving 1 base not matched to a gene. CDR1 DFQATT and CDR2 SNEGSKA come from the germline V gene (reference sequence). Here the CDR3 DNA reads TGCAGTGCTCGGACTAGCGGGAGGAACACCGGGGAGCTGTTTTTT. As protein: CSARTSGRNTGELFF.

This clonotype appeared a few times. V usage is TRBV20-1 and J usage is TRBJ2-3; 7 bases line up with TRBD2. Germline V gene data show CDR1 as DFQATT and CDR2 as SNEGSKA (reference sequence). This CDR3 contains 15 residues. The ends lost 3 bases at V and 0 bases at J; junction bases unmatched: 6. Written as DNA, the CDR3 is TGCAGTGCTAGGAGCTTTAGCGGGAGCACAGATACGCAGTATTTT. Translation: CSARSFSGSTDTQYF.

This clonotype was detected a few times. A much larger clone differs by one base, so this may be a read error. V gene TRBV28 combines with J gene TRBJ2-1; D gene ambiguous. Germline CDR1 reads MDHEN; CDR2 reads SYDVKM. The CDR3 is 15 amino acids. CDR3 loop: CASSLEGLSDNEQLF. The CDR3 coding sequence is TGTGCCAGCAGTTTAGAAGGTCTGAGTGACAATGAGCAGCTCTTC.

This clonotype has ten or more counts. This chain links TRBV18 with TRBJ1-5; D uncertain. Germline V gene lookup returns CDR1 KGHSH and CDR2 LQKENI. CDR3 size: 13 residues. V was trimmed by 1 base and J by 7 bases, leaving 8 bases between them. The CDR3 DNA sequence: TGTGCCAGCTCACCACAGGTAACCCAGCCCCAGCATTTT. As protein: CASSPQVTQPQHF.